This TCR beta chain was obtained from a study of blood T cell repertoires in COVID-19. Whole-study context: There were acute and convalescent COVID-19 samples, and they came from the United States, Italy and Spain.

CDR1 and CDR2 from the germline V gene are MGHRA and YSYEKL. V was pared by 3 bases and J by 5 bases, with 12 bases of the junction left unmatched. This CDR3 is built from 19 residues. Generated by immunoSEQ multiplex PCR, the TCRdb table keeps only in-frame clones and is missing some. This table holds hundreds of thousands of clones, 70% to 90% found once. The sequencing sample was made of peripheral blood. The origin of this receptor is a woman aged 25 to 39 with active or convalescent COVID-19. The chain uses TRBV4-1 and TRBJ2-1; 14 bases map to TRBD2. The DNA for the CDR3 is TGCGCCAGCAGCCAGATAGGACTAGCGGGAGGACCGAGAAACAATGAGCAGTTCTTC. The encoded protein is CASSQIGLAGGPRNNEQFF.